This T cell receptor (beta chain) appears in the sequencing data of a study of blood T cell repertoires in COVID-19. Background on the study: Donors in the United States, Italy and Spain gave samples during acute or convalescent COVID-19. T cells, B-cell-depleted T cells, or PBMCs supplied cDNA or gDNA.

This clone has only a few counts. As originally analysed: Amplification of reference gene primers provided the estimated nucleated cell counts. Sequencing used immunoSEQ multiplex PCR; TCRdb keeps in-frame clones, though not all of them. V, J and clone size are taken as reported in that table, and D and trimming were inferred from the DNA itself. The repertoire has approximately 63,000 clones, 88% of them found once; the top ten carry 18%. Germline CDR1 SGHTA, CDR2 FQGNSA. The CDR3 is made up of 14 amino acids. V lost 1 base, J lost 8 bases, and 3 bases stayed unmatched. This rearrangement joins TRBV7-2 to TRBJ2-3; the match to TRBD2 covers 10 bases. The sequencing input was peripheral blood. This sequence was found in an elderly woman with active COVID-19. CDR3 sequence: CASSLGAGGATQYF. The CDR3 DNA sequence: TGTGCCAGCAGCTTAGGAGCGGGGGGGGCTACGCAGTATTTT.